This T cell receptor beta chain stems from a study of spatial heterogeneity in lung cancer. Time point described: sample taken at primary tumor resection. The donors, more than 55 patients with untreated early-stage non-small cell lung cancer, provided the samples. Whole RNA came from tumor, nontumor lung or frozen PBMC and was sequenced without being sorted. Each TCR cDNA molecule bore a unique molecular identifier. MiXCR, run by TCRdb on the 5' RACE reads, gives a single entry per CDR3 protein. Of roughly 10,000 distinct CDR3 sequences in the sample, around 6.3% are singletons; the top ten hold roughly 28%. The source is a male donor with early-stage non-small cell lung cancer. Sequencing used PBMCs, obtained at surgery.

The CDR3 sequence: CSARLAGFYEQYF. CDR3 coding DNA: TGCAGTGCTAGACTAGCGGGTTTTTACGAGCAGTACTTC. The V gene is TRBV20-1, the J gene TRBJ2-7; 8 nucleotides line up with TRBD2. This CDR3 region has 13 residues. CDR1 and CDR2 from the germline V gene are DFQATT and SNEGSKA (reference sequence). V dropped 2 bases and J dropped 4; count of bases not matched to a gene: 4.